This T cell receptor beta chain came from a study of T-cell memory formation after mild COVID-19. V gave up 1 base and J gave up 6 bases, with 21 bases separating them. CDR1 is SGDLS, CDR2 YYNGEE, per germline. This CDR3 has 17 residues. One entry per CDR3 protein, called by TCRdb with MiXCR from the 5' RACE reads. The table lists about 240,000 distinct CDR3 sequences, 9.4% of them singletons. In this sample, this clonotype turned up many times. The sample was PBMCs or a T cell subset sorted from them (not recorded which). This chain uses TRBV9 with TRBJ2-3; no definite D call. This TCR was sampled from a man aged 18 to 29 who had mild COVID-19 (a few samples of this study predate the infection). Cell type and time point are not known. CDR3 sequence (DNA): TGTGCCAGCAGCGTATCCGGCGGATTGACGTCTCGGGATACGCAGTATTTT. This translates into CASSVSGGLTSRDTQYF.